Listed below are T cell receptor beta chains from one sample, sequenced in a study of T cells after yellow fever vaccination. TCRdb itself ran the 5' RACE reads through MiXCR, one entry per CDR3 protein. This table has approximately 70,000 distinct CDR3 sequences, about 6% appearing once. The sample was CD8+ T cells sorted from PBMCs, taken more than 35 days after the first yellow fever vaccination. The receptors shown here come from a man between 18 and 29 years old who received the YFV17D yellow fever vaccine. The CDR3 runs from the conserved cysteine through the conserved F or W. The order of the fields is D gene, J gene, V gene, clone size, CDR3 protein, CDR3 DNA. The D gene is left open where the match is weak. Clone size is stated in some rows and not others, as once, few, many or a class when expanded.

>NA|TRBJ2-1|TRBV27|many
CASTQPGYNEQFF
TGTGCCAGCACCCAGCCGGGGTACAATGAGCAGTTCTTC
>TRBD1|TRBJ1-2|TRBV24-1|NA
CATSDWGQYGYTF
TGTGCCACCAGTGATTGGGGACAGTATGGCTACACCTTC
>TRBD2|TRBJ2-7|TRBV7-9|once
CASSGTRGYEQYF
TGTGCCAGTAGCGGGACTAGGGGCTACGAGCAGTACTTC
>NA|TRBJ2-2|TRBV19|many
CASRGGGLTGELFF
TGTGCCAGCAGGGGCGGGGGTTTAACCGGGGAGCTGTTTTTT
>TRBD2|TRBJ2-4|TRBV12-3/TRBV12-4|many
CASSLRGGGTNIQYF
TGTGCCAGCAGTTTGAGGGGCGGGGGAACAAACATTCAGTACTTC
>NA|TRBJ2-7|TRBV5-1|many
CASSLGDTSPLEQYF
TGCGCCAGCAGCTTAGGGGACACCTCTCCCTTGGAGCAGTACTTC
>TRBD1|TRBJ2-5|TRBV7-9|many
CASRKTGALQETQYF
TGTGCCAGCAGAAAGACAGGGGCCCTCCAAGAGACCCAGTACTTC
>NA|TRBJ2-3|TRBV12-3/TRBV12-4|few
CASSLGSTDTQYF
TGTGCCAGCAGTTTAGGATCCACAGATACGCAGTATTTT
>NA|TRBJ2-3|TRBV24-1|few
CASGSGALSTDTQYF
TGTGCCTCCGGTTCTGGTGCGCTAAGCACAGATACGCAGTATTTT
>NA|TRBJ2-2|TRBV4-3|few
CASSQGAERRGELFF
TGCGCCAGCAGCCAAGGAGCTGAGCGGCGCGGGGAGCTGTTTTTT
>NA|TRBJ2-5|TRBV29-1|many
CSVYRYQETQYF
TGCAGCGTTTATAGGTATCAAGAGACCCAGTACTTC
>NA|TRBJ2-1|TRBV12-3/TRBV12-4|many
CASSPLGSIYNEQFF
TGTGCCAGCAGTCCACTCGGCTCAATATACAATGAGCAGTTCTTC
>NA|TRBJ1-1|TRBV4-1|many
CASSQVKGLNTEAFF
TGCGCCAGCAGCCAAGTTAAGGGATTAAACACTGAAGCTTTCTTT
>NA|TRBJ2-7|TRBV20-1|NA
CSAEPEGPLGREQYF
TGCAGTGCCGAACCCGAGGGGCCCCTAGGTAGGGAGCAGTACTTC
>TRBD2|TRBJ2-1|TRBV10-2|many
CASSESGAGGGFF
TGCGCCAGCAGTGAGTCTGGGGCGGGAGGTGGGTTCTTC
>NA|TRBJ2-1|TRBV3-1|many
CASSQETDNEQFF
TGTGCCAGCAGCCAAGAAACAGACAATGAGCAGTTCTTC
>NA|TRBJ2-7|TRBV14|many
CASSQGTWGRRRYEQYF
TGTGCCAGCAGCCAAGGGACATGGGGCCGGCGGCGCTACGAGCAGTACTTC
>TRBD2|TRBJ2-1|TRBV27|many
CASSSTSGGAPYNEQFF
TGTGCCAGCAGTTCCACTAGCGGGGGGGCCCCCTACAATGAGCAGTTCTTC
>TRBD1|TRBJ1-4|TRBV7-2|few
CASSSPGQGLEKLFF
TGTGCCAGCAGCTCACCGGGACAGGGTCTTGAAAAACTGTTTTTT
>TRBD1|TRBJ1-1|TRBV10-3|many
CATQDRNAEAFF
TGTGCCACCCAGGACAGGAACGCTGAAGCTTTCTTT
>TRBD1|TRBJ1-6|TRBV7-2|many
CASSIRTGRLNSPLHF
TGTGCCAGCAGCATCCGGACAGGCAGGCTCAATTCACCCCTCCACTTT
>NA|TRBJ2-1|TRBV29-1|NA
CSAFTSSSYNEQFF
TGCAGCGCCTTTACATCGAGCTCCTACAATGAGCAGTTCTTC
>NA|TRBJ2-2|TRBV7-2|once
CASSGVRTNTGELFF
TGTGCCAGCAGTGGCGTACGGACTAACACCGGGGAGCTGTTTTTT
>NA|TRBJ1-1|TRBV12-3/TRBV12-4|many
CASSLYGGSNTEAFF
TGTGCCAGCAGTTTATACGGGGGGTCGAACACTGAAGCTTTCTTT
>NA|TRBJ2-1|TRBV24-1|many
CATSDPPGRGDEQFF
TGTGCCACCAGTGACCCCCCGGGGAGGGGGGATGAGCAGTTCTTC
>NA|TRBJ2-7|TRBV5-6|many
CASSLFNEQYF
TGTGCCAGCAGCTTGTTCAACGAGCAGTACTTC
>NA|TRBJ2-7|TRBV10-3|NA
CAISESDRPYEQYF
TGTGCCATCAGTGAGTCAGACAGACCCTACGAGCAGTACTTC
>TRBD1|TRBJ2-1|TRBV7-8|NA
CASSSSGTVTGEQFF
TGTGCCAGCAGCTCCTCCGGGACAGTCACGGGTGAGCAGTTCTTC
>TRBD2|TRBJ2-7|TRBV20-1|few
CSAALSSGGARYEQYF
TGCAGTGCCGCCCTTTCTAGCGGGGGGGCTAGGTACGAGCAGTACTTC
>NA|TRBJ1-1|TRBV5-1|many
CASSQRGNTEAFF
TGCGCCAGCAGCCAGCGAGGGAACACTGAAGCTTTCTTT
>NA|TRBJ2-4|TRBV9|NA
CASSGDRQVQYF
TGTGCCAGCAGCGGGGACCGACAGGTTCAGTACTTC
>NA|TRBJ2-5|TRBV12-3/TRBV12-4|many
CASSFLQKETQYF
TGTGCCAGCAGTTTCCTACAGAAAGAGACCCAGTACTTC
>NA|TRBJ2-3|TRBV27|few
CASSSLASETDTQYF
TGTGCCAGCAGTTCCTTAGCTAGCGAGACAGATACGCAGTATTTT
>NA|TRBJ2-1|TRBV2|many
CASSVLLASGGSYNEQFF
TGTGCCAGCAGTGTCCTCCTTGCATCCGGGGGTTCCTACAATGAGCAGTTCTTC
>NA|TRBJ1-3|TRBV3-1|NA
CASSGLRNTIYF
TGTGCCAGCAGCGGGCTGCGGAACACCATATATTTT
>TRBD1|TRBJ1-2|TRBV5-1|many
CASSSGGQGADYGYTF
TGCGCCAGCAGCTCGGGTGGACAGGGGGCAGACTATGGCTACACCTTC
>NA|TRBJ2-5|TRBV29-1|few
CSVLDTRGGETQYF
TGCAGCGTTCTAGACACAAGGGGTGGAGAGACCCAGTACTTC
>NA|TRBJ1-1|TRBV7-9|few
CASSLGFLNTEAFF
TGTGCCAGCAGCTTAGGTTTCTTGAACACTGAAGCTTTCTTT
>NA|TRBJ2-3|TRBV12-5|NA
CASGLVIAGRDTQYF
TGTGCTAGTGGTTTGGTAATTGCGGGAAGGGATACGCAGTATTTT
>NA|TRBJ2-3|TRBV6-6|NA
CASSRSRGDTQYF
TGTGCCAGCAGTCGCTCCAGGGGAGATACGCAGTATTTT
>TRBD1|TRBJ1-2|TRBV4-3|NA
CASSQGTGIFYGYTF
TGCGCCAGCAGCCAAGGGACAGGGATTTTTTATGGCTACACCTTC
>NA|TRBJ2-7|TRBV9|many
CASSGPTNYEQYF
TGTGCCAGCAGCGGACCGACCAACTACGAGCAGTACTTC
>NA|TRBJ2-1|TRBV20-1|NA
CSADVGNEQFF
TGCAGTGCTGACGTGGGGAATGAGCAGTTCTTC
>NA|TRBJ1-1|TRBV7-9|few
CASSSSQQGHTEAFF
TGTGCCAGCAGCTCAAGCCAGCAAGGTCACACTGAAGCTTTCTTT
>TRBD1|TRBJ2-7|TRBV12-3/TRBV12-4|few
CASSFGQGVFNEQYF
TGTGCCAGCAGCTTCGGACAGGGGGTTTTCAACGAGCAGTACTTC
>NA|TRBJ2-3|TRBV5-5|many
CSSSSLLQDTQYF
TGTTCCAGCAGCTCGCTACTCCAAGATACGCAGTATTTT
>TRBD2|TRBJ2-5|TRBV4-1|many
CASSYRTSGGLQETQYF
TGCGCCAGCAGCTACCGGACTAGCGGGGGGCTGCAAGAGACCCAGTACTTC
>TRBD1|TRBJ2-7|TRBV5-1|many
CASSWTGTDYEQYF
TGCGCCAGCAGCTGGACCGGGACAGATTACGAGCAGTACTTC
>NA|TRBJ1-5|TRBV6-5|NA
CASSYSPGVGQPQHF
TGTGCCAGCAGTTACTCCCCAGGGGTTGGTCAGCCCCAGCATTTT
>NA|TRBJ1-2|TRBV29-1|many
CSVEGAGLTNYGYTF
TGCAGCGTTGAAGGAGCAGGACTAACTAACTATGGCTACACCTTC
>NA|TRBJ1-1|TRBV6-5|many
CASSYSGRGGTEAFF
TGTGCCAGCAGTTACTCGGGCAGGGGAGGGACTGAAGCTTTCTTT
>NA|TRBJ2-1|TRBV6-5|many
CASSLQGSYNEQFF
TGTGCCAGCAGCCTACAGGGCTCCTACAATGAGCAGTTCTTC
>TRBD1|TRBJ2-5|TRBV5-1|many
CASSSWTGQETQYF
TGCGCCAGCAGCTCCTGGACAGGACAAGAGACCCAGTACTTC
>NA|TRBJ2-1|TRBV6-2/TRBV6-3|NA
CASSYRGSTYNEQFF
TGTGCCAGCAGTTATAGGGGGTCGACCTACAATGAGCAGTTCTTC
>TRBD2|TRBJ2-3|TRBV13|many
CASSLSASGRGDTQYF
TGTGCCAGCAGCTTATCGGCCAGCGGGAGGGGAGATACGCAGTATTTT
>NA|TRBJ2-2|TRBV7-6|many
CASSPDRNTGELFF
TGTGCCAGCAGTCCCGACAGGAACACCGGGGAGCTGTTTTTT
>TRBD2|TRBJ2-3|TRBV4-1|many
CASSRLAGGTDTQYF
TGCGCCAGCAGCCGACTAGCGGGAGGCACAGATACGCAGTATTTT
>TRBD1|TRBJ2-6|TRBV29-1|many
CSVPDRAGANVLTF
TGCAGCGTCCCTGACAGGGCTGGGGCCAACGTCCTGACTTTC
>NA|TRBJ2-5|TRBV9|many
CASGGGIGEETQYF
TGTGCCAGCGGAGGGGGGATCGGGGAAGAGACCCAGTACTTC